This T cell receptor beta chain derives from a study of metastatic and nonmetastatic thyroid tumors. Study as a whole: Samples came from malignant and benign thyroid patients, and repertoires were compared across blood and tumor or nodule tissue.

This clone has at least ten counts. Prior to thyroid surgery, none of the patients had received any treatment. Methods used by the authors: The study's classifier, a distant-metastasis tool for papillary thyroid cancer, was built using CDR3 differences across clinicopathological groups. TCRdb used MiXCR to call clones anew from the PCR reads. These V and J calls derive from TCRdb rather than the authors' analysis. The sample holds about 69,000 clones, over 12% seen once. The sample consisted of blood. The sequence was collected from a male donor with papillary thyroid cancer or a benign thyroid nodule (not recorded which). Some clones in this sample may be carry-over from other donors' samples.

In DNA form, the CDR3 reads TGTGCCAGCAGCTCCGGGACAGCGTCACCCCTCCACTTT. Translation gives CASSSGTASPLHF. The rearrangement links TRBV5-6 to TRBJ1-6, with 7 nucleotides matching TRBD1. The germline gives CDR1 SGHDT, CDR2 YYEEEE. V dropped 3 bases and J dropped 10; count of bases not matched to a gene: 4. The CDR3 runs 13 residues.